The rows below give T cell receptor beta chains drawn from one sample of a study of Graves' ophthalmopathy and Graves' hyperthyroidism. Each CDR3 protein gets one entry after TCRdb re-called the multiplex PCR reads with MiXCR. The data show 400,000 or so distinct CDR3 sequences, about 16% seen once. Sequencing input: peripheral blood. The source is a woman between 18 and 30 years old with stable Graves' hyperthyroidism. Both conserved end residues are part of each CDR3. A D gene is named only where the DNA matches it firmly. Clone sizes are given selectively: once, few, many, or a class where the clone is expanded.

D gene	V gene	J gene	clone size	CDR3 protein	CDR3 DNA
.	TRBV19	TRBJ1-1	many	CASSTTVTGEAFF	TGTGCCAGTAGTACCACCGTGACAGGTGAAGCTTTCTTT
TRBD1	TRBV5-1	TRBJ1-2	many	CASSLAGQIYGYTF	TGCGCCAGCAGCTTGGCGGGACAGATCTATGGCTACACCTTC
TRBD1	TRBV2	TRBJ1-1	many	CASSGQGGTEAFF	TGTGCCAGCAGCGGACAGGGTGGCACTGAAGCTTTCTTT
.	TRBV2	TRBJ2-3	.	CASGKVREGEYF	TGTGCCAGCGGAAAAGTCAGGGAGGGGGAGTATTTT
TRBD1	TRBV2	TRBJ1-5	few	CASSRGVSNQPQHF	TGTGCCAGCTCCAGGGGGGTAAGCAATCAGCCCCAGCATTTT
.	TRBV7-9	TRBJ2-7	many	CASSPWGVYEQYF	TGTGCCAGCAGCCCCTGGGGAGTCTACGAGCAGTACTTC
TRBD1	TRBV19	TRBJ2-7	many	CASSGTGTGDGEQYF	TGTGCCAGTAGTGGAACCGGGACAGGGGACGGCGAGCAGTACTTC
TRBD1	TRBV20-1	TRBJ2-5	many	CSASTGVQETQYF	TGCAGTGCATCCACAGGGGTTCAAGAGACCCAGTACTTC
.	TRBV7-3	TRBJ1-1	many	CASGERENTEAFF	TGTGCCAGTGGGGAACGGGAAAACACTGAAGCTTTCTTT
.	TRBV28	TRBJ2-7	once	CASSGGGHSYEQYF	TGTGCCAGCAGTGGTGGGGGGCACTCCTACGAGCAGTACTTC
.	TRBV27	TRBJ1-5	many	CASSFPSNQPQHF	TGTGCCAGCAGTTTCCCCAGCAATCAGCCCCAGCATTTT
.	TRBV10-3	TRBJ1-1	many	CAISDQTGRDTEAFF	TGTGCCATCAGTGACCAAACAGGGCGGGACACTGAAGCTTTCTTT
.	TRBV27	TRBJ2-5	many	CASSPYQYQETQYF	TGTGCCAGCAGTCCGTATCAGTACCAAGAGACCCAGTACTTC